Included here is one TCR beta chain sequence, with context. Its cognate antigen is unknown. Treatment in this sample: oral pan-JAK inhibitor, 5-10 mg twice daily. This record comes from a study of CD8+ T cells in alopecia areata. As for the study in general: Tofacitinib administration persisted for 6 to 18 months, succeeded by 6 months off drug. Scoring of severity for treated patients was based on percentage of affected scalp area. General observations from the study: Compared with mice, patients displayed less clear TCR sharing, possibly for HLA-related reasons. Scalp and blood samples kept many expanded lesional clones throughout tofacitinib.

Reverse transcription of extracted RNA yielded cDNA, which provided the sequencing template. Sequencing was performed with immunoSEQ multiplex PCR; in TCRdb, only in-frame clones are kept and a portion is missing. Altogether some 200,000 clones are present, around 57% being singletons, with the ten largest covering roughly 1.4%. Germline V CDR1 and CDR2: SGHRS, YFSETQ. This CDR3 comprises 13 residues. Trimming cost V 7 bases and J 10 bases, with 18 bases left between them. Here the sequenced sample was CD4+ T cells sorted from blood, taken at week 4, from a patient treated with tofacitinib. This rearrangement joins TRBV5-1 to TRBJ2-1; D possibly uses TRBD1 or TRBD2 (5 bases each). The clonotype comes from a human donor with alopecia areata. CDR3 nucleotides: TGCGCCAGCGAAAGGGACGGGTTAGGGGAGCAGTTCTTC. Residues: CASERDGLGEQFF. Complete variable domain (other parts from reference TRBV5-1 and TRBJ2-1): KAGVTQTPRYLIKTRGQQVTLSCSPISGHRSVSWYQQTPGQGLQFLFEYFSETQRNKGNFPGRFSGRQFSNSRSEMNVSTLELGDSALYLCASERDGLGEQFFGPGTRLTVL.